The clone carrying this TCR beta chain was observed a handful of times. This sample was taken from a study of T-cell reconstitution after alpha-beta-depleted transplantation in children. The authors prepared the TCRbeta library with unique molecular identifiers. TCRdb called the PCR reads again in MiXCR, with one record for every CDR3 protein. The profile shows hundreds of thousands of distinct CDR3 sequences, about 10% of them singletons. Germline V gene sequence: CDR1 SGHTA, CDR2 FQGTGA. V dropped 0 bases and J dropped 1; count of bases not matched to a gene: 5. This CDR3 has 16 residues. The chain uses TRBV7-3 and TRBJ1-1, with TRBD1 identical over 7 bases. The sample consisted of PBMCs from the stem cell graft donor, taken from the stem cell graft. The TCR sequence derives from a human donor who donated a stem cell graft to a child with acute myeloid leukemia. This chain's CDR3 is CASSLTSRTGNTEAFF. The DNA of the CDR3 is TGTGCCAGCAGCTTAACGTCCCGGACAGGGAACACTGAAGCTTTCTTT.